The 6 T cell receptor beta chains reported below all come from one sample, sequenced in a study of blood T cell repertoires in COVID-19. Profiled with immunoSEQ multiplex PCR; TCRdb holds only in-frame clones, not every one. This table has 150,000 to 180,000 clones, 80% to 90% appearing once. Sequencing was done on a sample of peripheral blood. These receptors were obtained from a woman in her fifties or sixties with acute or convalescent COVID-19.

The V and J genes are TRBV9 and TRBJ1-2; possibly TRBD1 for D (6 bases). The CDR3 spans 15 residues. Per germline, CDR1 SGDLS and CDR2 YYNGEE. Trimming stripped 0 bases from V and 0 bases from J, with 9 bases between. CDR3 in DNA: TGTGCCAGCAGCGTAGGGCCAGGGGCTAACTATGGCTACACCTTC. The encoded protein is CASSVGPGANYGYTF.

This chain connects TRBV7-9 to TRBJ1-1; 12 bases map to TRBD1. The germline CDR1 and CDR2 sequences are SEHNR and FQNEAQ (reference sequence). The ends lost 3 bases at V and 3 bases at J; junction bases unmatched: 5. This CDR3 is 16 amino acids long. As DNA, the CDR3 is TGTGCCAGCAGCTTGGGACAGGGGGCCTTGGACACTGAAGCTTTCTTT. It encodes CASSLGQGALDTEAFF.

The CDR3, as DNA: TGTGCCAGCAGTGAAGCGAGCGGGATACTAGCCAAAAACATTCAGTACTTC. It codes for CASSEASGILAKNIQYF. The chain joins TRBV25-1 to TRBJ2-4; 7 nucleotides match TRBD2. The CDR3 consists of 17 residues. J was trimmed by 0 bases and V by 2 bases; bases with no gene match: 7. Germline V gives CDR1 MGHDK, CDR2 SYGVNS. Drawing the rest from reference TRBV25-1 and TRBJ2-4, the complete variable domain is EADIYQTPRYLVIGTGKKITLECSQTMGHDKMYWYQQDPGMELHLIHYSYGVNSTEKGDLSSESTVSRIRTEHFPLTLESARPSHTSQYLCASSEASGILAKNIQYFGAGTRLSVL.

The J gene is TRBJ1-4, the V gene TRBV5-6; 7 bases align to TRBD1. The CDR3 has 15 amino acids. CDR1 SGHDT and CDR2 YYEEEE come from the germline V gene. Trimming took 4 bases from V and 2 from J; bases not matched to a gene: 5. DNA for the CDR3: TGTGCCAGCAGCGGGGGACAGACGACTAATGAAAAACTGTTTTTT. Translation: CASSGGQTTNEKLFF.

The chain employs TRBV5-5 and TRBJ1-6; 9 positions agree with TRBD1. Germline assignment: CDR1 SGHKS and CDR2 YYEKEE (reference sequence). This CDR3 is built from 18 residues. The V and J ends lost 4 bases and 8 bases, in that order; junction bases with no gene match: 16. CDR3 DNA sequence: TGTGCCAGCAGCCGCGGACAGGGGAACCCACTTAGGGATTCACCCCTCCACTTT. Protein product: CASSRGQGNPLRDSPLHF.

This chain connects TRBV4-1 to TRBJ2-5, with 9 bases identical to TRBD2. Germline values: CDR1 MGHRA, CDR2 YSYEKL. After removal of 4 bases from V and 2 bases from J, the junction contained 8 bases not matched to a gene. CDR3 length equals 16 residues. The CDR3 coding sequence is TGCGCCAGCAGCCCAATAGAGCTAGCGGGACAAGAGACCCAGTACTTC. The encoded protein is CASSPIELAGQETQYF.